This T cell receptor beta chain came from a study of cytomegalovirus exposure and HLA in healthy donors. Background on the study: Across 350 to 500 genotyped donors, about 80% landed in the Caucasian-associated ancestry cluster. Overall study findings and caveats: An analysis that was carried out later associated approximately 15,000 TCR beta sequences with HLA alleles at 0.05 false discovery rate. Accounts indicate the classifier identified cytomegalovirus status with strong specificity and sensitivity.

Germline CDR1 and CDR2: LNHDA and SQIVND (reference sequence). The CDR3 consists of 17 residues. V was clipped by 1 base and J by 0 bases, with 13 bases between them. Primers for the PCR totalled 60 Vbeta and 13 Jbeta. The protocol was immunoSEQ multiplex PCR, while the TCRdb copy is restricted to in-frame clones and leaves out a portion. The data show around 210,000 clones, about 85% seen once. A single count supports this clone. Its antigen is currently unknown. Sequencing was carried out using PBMCs. The receptor was isolated from a male donor in good health and CMV-seropositive. V is TRBV19 and J is TRBJ2-1; D perhaps matches TRBD2 (5 bases). Here the CDR3 DNA reads TGTGCCAGTAGTATAGCCCCCCCGGGGATCTCCTACAATGAGCAGTTCTTC. Protein sequence: CASSIAPPGISYNEQFF.